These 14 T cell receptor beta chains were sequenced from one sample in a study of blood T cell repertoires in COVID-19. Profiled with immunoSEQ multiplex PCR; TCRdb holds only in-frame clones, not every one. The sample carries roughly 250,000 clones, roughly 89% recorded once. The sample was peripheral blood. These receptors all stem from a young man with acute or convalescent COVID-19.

The CDR3 loop reads CASGVQTSYANYGYTF. The CDR3 region has the DNA TGTGCTAGTGGGGTCCAGACAAGCTACGCTAACTATGGCTACACCTTC. The chain uses TRBV12-5 and TRBJ1-2; the D is unclear. There are 16 residues in the CDR3. V lost 6 bases and J lost 0, with 17 bases in between. Germline V gene lookup returns CDR1 LGHNT and CDR2 FRNRAP.

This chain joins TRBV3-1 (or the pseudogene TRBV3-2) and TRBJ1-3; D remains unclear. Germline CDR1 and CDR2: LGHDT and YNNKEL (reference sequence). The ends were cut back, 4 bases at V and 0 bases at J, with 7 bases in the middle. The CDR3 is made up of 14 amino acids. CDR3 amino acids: CASSLSVSGNTIYF. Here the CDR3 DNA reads TGTGCCAGCAGCCTATCAGTCTCTGGAAACACCATATATTTT.

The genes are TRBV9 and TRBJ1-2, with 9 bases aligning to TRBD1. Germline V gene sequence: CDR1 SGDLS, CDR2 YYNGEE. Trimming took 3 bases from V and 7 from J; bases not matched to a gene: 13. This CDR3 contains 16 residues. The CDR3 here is CASSDAGGTGYLGYTF. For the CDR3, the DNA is TGTGCCAGCAGCGACGCCGGGGGGACAGGGTATCTTGGCTACACCTTC.

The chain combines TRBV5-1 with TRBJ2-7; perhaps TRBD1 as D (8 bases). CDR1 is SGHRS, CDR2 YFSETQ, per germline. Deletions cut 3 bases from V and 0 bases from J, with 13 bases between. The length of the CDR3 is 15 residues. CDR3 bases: TGCGCCAGCAGCTCACAGGGGGGGAGCTCCTACGAGCAGTACTTC. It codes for CASSSQGGSSYEQYF. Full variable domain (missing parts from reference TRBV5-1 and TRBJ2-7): KAGVTQTPRYLIKTRGQQVTLSCSPISGHRSVSWYQQTPGQGLQFLFEYFSETQRNKGNFPGRFSGRQFSNSRSEMNVSTLELGDSALYLCASSSQGGSSYEQYFGPGTRLTVT.

The CDR3 here is CASSPWGGPWAFF. The CDR3 coding sequence is TGTGCCAGCAGTCCCTGGGGGGGGCCTTGGGCTTTCTTT. The rearrangement uses TRBV28 and TRBJ1-1, with D perhaps TRBD1 (6 bases). The CDR3 extends over 13 amino acids. In germline, CDR1 is MDHEN, CDR2 SYDVKM. V was clipped by 5 bases and J by 11 bases, with 18 bases between them.

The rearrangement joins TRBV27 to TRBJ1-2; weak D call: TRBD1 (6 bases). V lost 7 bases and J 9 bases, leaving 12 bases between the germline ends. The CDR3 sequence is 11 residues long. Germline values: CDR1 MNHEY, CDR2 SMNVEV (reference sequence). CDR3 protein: CASMGGGRYTF. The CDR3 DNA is TGTGCCAGCATGGGGGGGGGCCGCTACACCTTC.

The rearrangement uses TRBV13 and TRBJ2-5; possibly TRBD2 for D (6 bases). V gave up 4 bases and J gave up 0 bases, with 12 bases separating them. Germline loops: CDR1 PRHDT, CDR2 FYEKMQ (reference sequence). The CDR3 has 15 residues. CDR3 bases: TGTGCCAGCAGCTCGGGGGTAGTAAACCAAGAGACCCAGTACTTC. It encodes CASSSGVVNQETQYF.

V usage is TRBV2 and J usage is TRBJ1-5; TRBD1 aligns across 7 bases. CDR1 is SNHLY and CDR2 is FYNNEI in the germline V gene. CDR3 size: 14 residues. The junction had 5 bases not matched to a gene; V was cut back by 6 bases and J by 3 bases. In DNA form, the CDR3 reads TGTGCCAGCAGCGACAGGGCGGACAATCAGCCCCAGCATTTT. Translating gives CASSDRADNQPQHF.

Here the CDR3 DNA reads TGTGCCAGCAGTTTATCGGGAGATTCACCCCTCCACTTT. Residues: CASSLSGDSPLHF. The J gene is TRBJ1-6, the V gene TRBV27; no firm D call. The V gene lost 0 bases and the J gene lost 8 bases, with 5 bases spanning the gap. Germline loops: CDR1 MNHEY, CDR2 SMNVEV (reference sequence). This CDR3 is 13 amino acids long.

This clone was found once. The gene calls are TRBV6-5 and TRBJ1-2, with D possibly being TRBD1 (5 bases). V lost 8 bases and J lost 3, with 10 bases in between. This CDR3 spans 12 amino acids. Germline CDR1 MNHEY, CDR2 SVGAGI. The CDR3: CASSGGYYGYTF. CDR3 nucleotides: TGTGCCAGCTCCGGGGGTTACTATGGCTACACCTTC.

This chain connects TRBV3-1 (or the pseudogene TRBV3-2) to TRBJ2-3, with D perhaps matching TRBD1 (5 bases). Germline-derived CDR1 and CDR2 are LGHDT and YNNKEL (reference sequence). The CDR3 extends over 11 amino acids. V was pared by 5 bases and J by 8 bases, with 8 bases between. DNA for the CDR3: TGTGCCAGCAGCGTTGGGGCTACGCAGTATTTT. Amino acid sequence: CASSVGATQYF.

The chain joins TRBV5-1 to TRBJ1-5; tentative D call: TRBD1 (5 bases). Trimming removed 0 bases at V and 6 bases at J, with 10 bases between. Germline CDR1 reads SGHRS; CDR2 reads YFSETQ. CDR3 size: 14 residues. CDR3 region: CASSLEGLGQPQHF. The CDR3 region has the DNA TGCGCCAGCAGCTTGGAGGGGCTTGGTCAGCCCCAGCATTTT.

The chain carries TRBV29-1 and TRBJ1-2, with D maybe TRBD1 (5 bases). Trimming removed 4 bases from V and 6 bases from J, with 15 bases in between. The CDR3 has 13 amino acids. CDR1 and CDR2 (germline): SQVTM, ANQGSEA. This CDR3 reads CSVVSGSRHGYTF. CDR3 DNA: TGCAGCGTTGTTTCAGGGTCGAGACATGGCTACACCTTC.

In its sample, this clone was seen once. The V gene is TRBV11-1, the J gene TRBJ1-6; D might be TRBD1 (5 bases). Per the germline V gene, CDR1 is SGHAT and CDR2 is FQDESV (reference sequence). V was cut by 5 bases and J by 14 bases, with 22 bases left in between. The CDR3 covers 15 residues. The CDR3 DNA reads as TGTGCCAGCAGCCTAGGGGCAGCGGAGGTTTGGGCCCTCCACTTT. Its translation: CASSLGAAEVWALHF. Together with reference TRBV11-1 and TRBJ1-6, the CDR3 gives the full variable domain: EAEVAQSPRYKITEKSQAVAFWCDPISGHATLYWYRQILGQGPELLVQFQDESVVDDSQLPKDRFSAERLKGVDSTLKIQPAELGDSAMYLCASSLGAAEVWALHFGNGTRLTVT.